This TCR beta chain was documented in a study of T cells in Graves' hyperthyroidism and ophthalmopathy. RNA transcripts provided the source from which TCR beta CDR3 regions were amplified. TCR CDR3 regions were first amplified by RT-PCR with HTBI primers. TCRdb passed the multiplex PCR reads through MiXCR, listing each CDR3 protein once. The sample yields about 500,000 distinct CDR3 sequences, around 15% seen once. CDR1 ENHRY and CDR2 SYGVKD come from the germline V gene. V dropped 6 bases and J dropped 6 bases, with 14 bases sitting between them. This CDR3 is 13 amino acids long. This clonotype has a handful of counts.

Sample: blood. The chain uses TRBV10-3 and TRBJ1-1, with TRBD1 as a possible D gene (6 bases). This TCR was recovered from a woman under 30 with Graves' hyperthyroidism. CDR3 sequence reads: CAISPSGDAEAFF. The CDR3 nucleotides read TGTGCCATCAGCCCATCAGGGGACGCTGAAGCTTTCTTT.